The 31 T cell receptor beta chains listed next were all sequenced from one sample in a study of T cell responses to AZD1222 COVID-19 vaccine. Method: immunoSEQ multiplex PCR; TCRdb's copy keeps in-frame clones and lacks some. The sample has under 200,000 clones, approximately 91% seen once. The source material was peripheral blood, sampled on day 0 of AZD1222 vaccination. The origin of the receptors is an adult in good health.

The chain recombines TRBV15 with TRBJ1-6; 10 nucleotides line up with TRBD1. The germline V gene encodes CDR1 LNHNV and CDR2 YYDKDF (reference sequence). The CDR3 loop spans 15 amino acids. V dropped 0 bases and J dropped 9; count of bases not matched to a gene: 2. The CDR3 protein is CATSRDRTGGSPLHF. DNA for the CDR3: TGTGCCACCAGCAGAGATAGGACAGGGGGTTCACCCCTCCACTTT.

This chain links TRBV5-1 with TRBJ2-1; 7 bases fit TRBD1. This CDR3 spans 15 amino acids. The germline V gene encodes CDR1 SGHRS and CDR2 YFSETQ. V was pared by 0 bases and J by 7 bases, with 7 bases of the junction left unmatched. The CDR3 nucleotides are TGCGCCAGCAGCTTGGAAGCGACAGGGAGAAATGAGCAGTTCTTC. Encoded protein: CASSLEATGRNEQFF.

The CDR3, as DNA: TGTGCCAGCAGCACCGCCGCGGCAGGGGAAGGTGGAAACACCATATATTTT. Translated, it gives CASSTAAAGEGGNTIYF. The V gene is TRBV28, the J gene TRBJ1-3; D might be TRBD1 (6 bases). The germline CDR1 and CDR2 sequences are MDHEN and SYDVKM. The V and J ends lost 6 bases and 3 bases respectively, with 21 bases between them. The CDR3 spans 17 residues.

V is TRBV28 and J is TRBJ1-3; possible D gene TRBD1, 5 bases. The CDR3 is made up of 13 amino acids. Germline V gene sequence: CDR1 MDHEN, CDR2 SYDVKM. V dropped 6 bases and J dropped 6 bases, with 12 bases sitting between them. CDR3 in amino acids: CASRPGQENTIYF. The CDR3 DNA reads as TGTGCCAGCAGGCCAGGGCAAGAAAACACCATATATTTT.

This clone was detected a few times. V is TRBV5-1 and J is TRBJ1-6; the match to TRBD1 covers 7 bases. The germline V gene encodes CDR1 SGHRS and CDR2 YFSETQ. The length of the CDR3 is 16 residues. V lost 4 bases to trimming and J lost 9 bases; unmatched junction nucleotides: 13. CDR3 nucleotide sequence: TGCGCCAGCAGCGACGCAGGGGGTGGGTTCGGTTCACCCCTCCACTTT. Protein product: CASSDAGGGFGSPLHF.

This chain connects TRBV7-2 to TRBJ1-5; no definite D call. Trimming pared 5 bases from V and 7 bases from J, leaving 9 bases between. The CDR3 is made up of 12 amino acids. CDR1 and CDR2 (germline): SGHTA, FQGNSA. The CDR3 DNA reads as TGTGCCAGCAGCCCGCCGGGCCAGCCCCAGCATTTT. Its translation: CASSPPGQPQHF.

The chain couples TRBV7-9 to TRBJ2-7; weak D call: TRBD1 (6 bases). The CDR3 covers 15 residues. Germline V gene data show CDR1 as SEHNR and CDR2 as FQNEAQ (reference sequence). V lost 1 base to trimming and J lost 3 bases, with 13 bases between them. CDR3 sequence: CASSLGGGADYEQYF. CDR3 DNA sequence: TGTGCCAGCAGCTTAGGAGGGGGTGCTGACTACGAGCAGTACTTC. Full variable domain (rest looked up from reference TRBV7-9 and TRBJ2-7): DTGVSQNPRHKITKRGQNVTFRCDPISEHNRLYWYRQTLGQGPEFLTYFQNEAQLEKSRLLSDRFSAERPKGSFSTLEIQRTEQGDSAMYLCASSLGGGADYEQYFGPGTRLTVT.

V gene TRBV6-5 combines with J gene TRBJ1-2; D not resolved. Trimming shortened V by 2 bases and J by 7 bases, and 14 bases separated the two germline ends. Germline V gene lookup returns CDR1 MNHEY and CDR2 SVGAGI. CDR3 length: 14 amino acids. The CDR3 sequence is CASSYSSRRGGYTF. CDR3 nucleotides: TGTGCCAGCAGTTACAGTTCCCGCCGGGGTGGCTACACCTTC.

This chain uses TRBV11-2 with TRBJ2-5; possibly TRBD1 or TRBD2 for D (6 bases each). Germline V gene data show CDR1 as SGHAT and CDR2 as FQNNGV. There are 17 residues in the CDR3. Trimming left V 5 bases short and J 1 base short, with 20 bases between. The CDR3 region has the DNA TGTGCCAGCAGCCTTTCCTTCTGGGGGGCTGGCCAAGAGACCCAGTACTTC. It specifies CASSLSFWGAGQETQYF. Full variable domain (rest looked up from reference TRBV11-2 and TRBJ2-5): EAGVAQSPRYKIIEKRQSVAFWCNPISGHATLYWYQQILGQGPKLLIQFQNNGVVDDSQLPKDRFSAERLKGVDSTLKIQPAKLEDSAVYLCASSLSFWGAGQETQYFGPGTRLLVL.

This clone was recorded only once. The V gene is TRBV7-3, the J gene TRBJ2-2; 11 nucleotides match TRBD2. The CDR3 contains 18 residues. CDR1 and CDR2 (germline): SGHTA, FQGTGA. V was pared by 0 bases and J by 4 bases, with 7 bases of the junction left unmatched. CDR3 in DNA: TGTGCCAGCAGCTTAACCCCGACTAGCGGGATCTCCACCGGGGAGCTGTTTTTT. It specifies CASSLTPTSGISTGELFF.

V usage is TRBV9 and J usage is TRBJ2-6; D not resolved. CDR1 and CDR2 (germline): SGDLS, YYNGEE. V lost 2 bases, J lost 1 base, and 16 bases lay in between. The CDR3 is 18 amino acids. DNA of the CDR3: TGTGCCAGCAGCGTCCCGTCCAGGCTAATTTCTGGGGCCAACGTCCTGACTTTC. Translation gives CASSVPSRLISGANVLTF.

The chain has TRBV7-6 and TRBJ1-6; D is unresolved. CDR3 length equals 15 residues. Germline values: CDR1 SGHVS, CDR2 FNYEAQ. V lost 1 base, J lost 7 bases, and 11 bases lay in between. CDR3: CASSLEAGRNSPLHF. CDR3 DNA sequence: TGTGCCAGCAGCTTAGAAGCCGGCCGAAATTCACCCCTCCACTTT.

The chain couples TRBV4-3 to TRBJ2-7; D is undetermined. Looked up from germline, CDR1 is LGHNA and CDR2 is YSLEER. CDR3 size: 13 residues. V gave up 0 bases and J gave up 2 bases, with 5 bases separating them. DNA for the CDR3: TGCGCCAGCAGCCAAGATAGGACCTACGAGCAGTACTTC. Amino acid sequence: CASSQDRTYEQYF.

V and J are TRBV5-1 and TRBJ1-1; tentative D call: TRBD1 (5 bases). In germline, CDR1 is SGHRS, CDR2 YFSETQ. V lost 3 bases and J 1 base, leaving 13 bases between the germline ends. This CDR3 is built from 15 residues. Written as DNA, the CDR3 is TGCGCCAGCAGCTCCGGGACGGTTACGAACACTGAAGCTTTCTTT. It translates to CASSSGTVTNTEAFF.

The V call is TRBV7-8, the J call TRBJ2-5, with 8 bases fitting TRBD2. V gave up 5 bases and J gave up 5 bases; unmatched junction bases: 13. This CDR3 spans 16 amino acids. Germline CDR1 is SGHVS and CDR2 is FQNEAQ. The CDR3 DNA follows: TGTGCCAGCAGCCGTAGGACTAGCCCAAAGGGGGAGACCCAGTACTTC. Its protein product is CASSRRTSPKGETQYF. Looking up the rest from reference TRBV7-8 and TRBJ2-5 gives the full variable domain: GAGVSQSPRYKVAKRGQDVALRCDPISGHVSLFWYQQALGQGPEFLTYFQNEAQLDKSGLPSDRFFAERPEGSVSTLKIQRTQQEDSAVYLCASSRRTSPKGETQYFGPGTRLLVL.

The rearrangement uses TRBV3-1 (or the pseudogene TRBV3-2) and TRBJ1-2; D is unclear. V lost 4 bases and J lost 8, with 20 bases in between. Germline assignment: CDR1 LGHDT and CDR2 YNNKEL (reference sequence). The CDR3 is 15 amino acids. DNA for the CDR3: TGTGCCAGCAGCCCACCCCTTGCCCGGGGTCGGGGCTACACCTTC. Its translation is CASSPPLARGRGYTF.

On this clone: Other nucleotide sequences in the sample specify the same CDR3. The gene calls are TRBV19 and TRBJ2-3; D ambiguous. Between the trimmed V and J ends, which lost 6 bases and 1 base, there was a span of 2 bases. The CDR3 length is 11 residues. Germline V gives CDR1 LNHDA, CDR2 SQIVND (reference sequence). CDR3 nucleotide sequence: TGTGCCAGTAGCCGCACAGATACGCAGTATTTT. Translating gives CASSRTDTQYF.

V gene TRBV5-6 combines with J gene TRBJ1-1; D possibly corresponds to TRBD1 (5 bases). Per germline, CDR1 SGHDT and CDR2 YYEEEE. This CDR3 contains 13 residues. Between the trimmed V and J ends, which lost 0 bases and 10 bases, there was a span of 13 bases. The CDR3 DNA is TGTGCCAGCAGCTTGGGGGGCGTAACAGGAGCTTTCTTT. It encodes CASSLGGVTGAFF.

The chain couples TRBV6-2 or TRBV6-3 to TRBJ2-3, with D unresolved. V lost 3 bases and J lost 0, with 10 bases in between. Germline assignment: CDR1 MNHEY and CDR2 SVGEGT. The length of the CDR3 is 15 residues. CDR3 amino acids: CASSYLLTSTDTQYF. In DNA form, the CDR3 reads TGTGCCAGCAGTTATCTTTTAACTAGCACAGATACGCAGTATTTT.

The genes are TRBV18 and TRBJ2-1; 9 bases align to TRBD2. Trimming took 6 bases from V and 9 from J; bases not matched to a gene: 12. CDR1 is KGHSH, CDR2 LQKENI, per germline. The length of the CDR3 is 15 residues. The CDR3 reads CASSELGLALVEQFF. As DNA, the CDR3 is TGTGCCAGCTCCGAGTTGGGACTAGCCTTGGTTGAGCAGTTCTTC.

The gene calls are TRBV24-1 and TRBJ2-1; D gene ambiguous. CDR3 length equals 15 residues. Germline values: CDR1 KGHDR, CDR2 SFDVKD. V was trimmed by 0 bases and J by 7 bases, leaving 12 bases between them. The CDR3 is CATSDLFHLDNEQFF. For the CDR3, the DNA is TGTGCCACCAGTGATTTGTTTCACCTAGATAATGAGCAGTTCTTC.

The CDR3 DNA sequence: TGTGCCAGCAGTGGGGAGGGTATGGGGAATCAGCCCCAGCATTTT. It encodes CASSGEGMGNQPQHF. V gene TRBV9 combines with J gene TRBJ1-5; D unresolved. This CDR3 has 15 residues. V lost 5 bases, J lost 4 bases, and 16 bases lay in between. Germline V CDR1 and CDR2: SGDLS, YYNGEE.

The chain employs TRBV7-2 and TRBJ2-7, with 15 bases lining up with TRBD2. Looked up from germline, CDR1 is SGHTA and CDR2 is FQGNSA. J was trimmed by 7 bases and V by 5 bases; bases with no gene match: 6. The CDR3 is 15 amino acids. The CDR3 reads CASSDGLAGGLEQYF. Written as DNA, the CDR3 is TGTGCCAGCAGCGACGGACTAGCGGGAGGGTTAGAGCAGTACTTC.

This chain joins TRBV6-6 and TRBJ1-2; D is perhaps TRBD1 (6 bases). CDR3 size: 12 residues. Trimming left V 5 bases short and J 8 bases short, with 12 bases between. The germline CDR1 and CDR2 sequences are MNHNY and SVGAGI (reference sequence). CDR3 in amino acids: CASSKQGEGYTF. The CDR3 DNA reads as TGTGCCAGCAGTAAACAGGGAGAGGGCTACACCTTC.

The V call is TRBV4-3, the J call TRBJ2-2; the D gene is possibly TRBD2 (6 bases). The CDR3 has 16 amino acids. CDR1 is LGHNA, CDR2 YSLEER, per germline. V shed 0 bases and J shed 7 bases, with 15 bases lying between them. CDR3 sequence: CASSQERGLSIGELFF. CDR3 DNA: TGCGCCAGCAGCCAAGAGCGGGGACTGAGCATCGGGGAGCTGTTTTTT.

This clone was recorded a few times. The chain links TRBV23-1 to TRBJ1-2; D is ambiguous. TRBV23-1 is reported as an ORF; its role is uncertain. Trimming cost V 6 bases and J 9 bases, with 17 bases left between them. The CDR3 runs 13 residues. The CDR3 region has the DNA TGCGCCAGCAGCCAAACGAGATCTTATCGCTACACCTTC. Translated: CASSQTRSYRYTF.

V and J are TRBV3-1 (or the pseudogene TRBV3-2) and TRBJ1-3, with unresolved D. CDR1 LGHDT and CDR2 YNNKEL come from the germline V gene (reference sequence). Trimming took 5 bases from V and 4 from J, leaving 12 bases between them. This CDR3 spans 14 amino acids. The chain's CDR3 is CASSATKGGNTIYF. CDR3 coding DNA: TGTGCCAGCAGCGCAACTAAAGGGGGAAACACCATATATTTT.

This sequence joins TRBV9 and TRBJ2-3, with 8 bases fitting TRBD2. The CDR3 extends over 17 amino acids. The trim removed 4 bases at V and 0 bases at J, leaving 10 bases unmatched. Germline V CDR1 and CDR2: SGDLS, YYNGEE. DNA of the CDR3: TGTGCCAGCAGCCCACCACGGGGGGGGCCAAGCACAGATACGCAGTATTTT. Translating it yields CASSPPRGGPSTDTQYF. Complete variable domain (other parts from reference TRBV9 and TRBJ2-3): DSGVTQTPKHLITATGQRVTLRCSPRSGDLSVYWYQQSLDQGLQFLIQYYNGEERAKGNILERFSAQQFPDLHSELNLSSLELGDSALYFCASSPPRGGPSTDTQYFGPGTRLTVL.

In this sample, this clone turned up a few times. The chain joins TRBV5-4 to TRBJ2-3, with TRBD2 matching 7 bases. Germline trimming cut 5 bases from V and 0 bases from J; bases unmatched to any gene: 6. The CDR3 is made up of 15 amino acids. Germline loops: CDR1 SGHNT, CDR2 YYREEE (reference sequence). The CDR3 is CASRDQRGSTDTQYF. The CDR3 DNA sequence: TGTGCCAGCAGAGATCAGCGGGGTAGCACAGATACGCAGTATTTT.

The chain combines TRBV4-1 with TRBJ2-1; 12 bases fit TRBD2. The CDR3 runs 16 residues. Germline-derived CDR1 and CDR2 are MGHRA and YSYEKL. After removal of 1 base from V and 2 bases from J, the junction contained 0 bases not matched to a gene. Here the CDR3 reads CASSQGLAGAYNEQFF. The DNA of the CDR3 is TGCGCCAGCAGCCAAGGACTAGCGGGAGCCTACAATGAGCAGTTCTTC.

The gene calls are TRBV24-1 and TRBJ2-1; D is unresolved. Germline CDR1 KGHDR, CDR2 SFDVKD. V lost 4 bases to trimming and J lost 10 bases, with 16 bases between them. The CDR3 is made up of 14 amino acids. The DNA for the CDR3 is TGTGCCACCAGTGAAGCGTCTCTTTTCAACGAGCAGTTCTTC. Its translation: CATSEASLFNEQFF.